A selection of T cell receptor beta chains follows, all from one sample in a study of shared clonotypes between healthy human individuals. Data came from immunoSEQ multiplex PCR; TCRdb stores just in-frame clones and leaves some out. The table includes roughly 380,000 clones, around 96% detected once. The sequenced material came from memory CD8+ T cells sorted from blood. Every receptor here comes from a man aged 25 to 45 in good health. CDR3s include the opening cysteine and the closing phenylalanine or tryptophan. Fields, in order: CDR3 length, D gene, V gene, J gene, clone size, CDR3 protein, CDR3 DNA. The D gene is left open where the match is weak. Rows give clone size only sometimes, using once, few, many, or a class for an expanded clone.

cdr3_length: 13
d_call: -
v_call: TRBV28
j_call: TRBJ1-5
clone_size: -
cdr3_aa: CASSQNPNQPQHF
cdr3_nt: TGTGCCAGCAGTCAGAACCCCAATCAGCCCCAGCATTTT

cdr3_length: 16
d_call: TRBD2
v_call: TRBV5-6
j_call: TRBJ2-1
clone_size: -
cdr3_aa: CASSSQPGLAYNEQFF
cdr3_nt: TGTGCCAGCAGCTCGCAACCGGGACTAGCATACAATGAGCAGTTCTTC

cdr3_length: 14
d_call: -
v_call: TRBV18
j_call: TRBJ2-2
clone_size: -
cdr3_aa: CASSSYSNTGELFF
cdr3_nt: TGTGCCAGCTCATCCTACTCAAACACCGGGGAGCTGTTTTTT

cdr3_length: 10
d_call: -
v_call: TRBV20-1
j_call: TRBJ2-5
clone_size: -
cdr3_aa: CSARWETQYF
cdr3_nt: TGCAGTGCTAGGTGGGAGACCCAGTACTTC

cdr3_length: 15
d_call: TRBD1
v_call: TRBV5-4
j_call: TRBJ1-2
clone_size: -
cdr3_aa: CASSSPGTGGEGYTF
cdr3_nt: TGTGCCAGCAGCTCCCCCGGGACAGGGGGCGAAGGCTACACCTTC

cdr3_length: 16
d_call: TRBD1
v_call: TRBV19
j_call: TRBJ1-5
clone_size: -
cdr3_aa: CASSQAGQLFNQPQHF
cdr3_nt: TGTGCCAGTAGTCAGGCGGGACAGCTCTTCAATCAGCCCCAGCATTTT

cdr3_length: 13
d_call: -
v_call: TRBV10-2
j_call: TRBJ2-7
clone_size: -
cdr3_aa: CASKIGGSYEQYF
cdr3_nt: TGCGCCAGCAAGATCGGTGGGTCCTACGAGCAGTACTTC

cdr3_length: 13
d_call: TRBD1
v_call: TRBV10-1
j_call: TRBJ2-7
clone_size: -
cdr3_aa: CASSSGQTYEQYF
cdr3_nt: TGCGCCAGCAGCTCGGGACAGACCTACGAGCAGTACTTC

cdr3_length: 14
d_call: -
v_call: TRBV28
j_call: TRBJ2-7
clone_size: -
cdr3_aa: CASSYGLRGYEQYF
cdr3_nt: TGTGCCAGCAGTTACGGGCTAAGGGGATACGAGCAGTACTTC

cdr3_length: 13
d_call: TRBD1
v_call: TRBV29-1
j_call: TRBJ2-3
clone_size: -
cdr3_aa: CSARTGSTDTQYF
cdr3_nt: TGCAGCGCAAGGACAGGGTCCACAGATACGCAGTATTTT

cdr3_length: 10
d_call: -
v_call: TRBV29-1
j_call: TRBJ2-5
clone_size: -
cdr3_aa: CSVGGETQYF
cdr3_nt: TGCAGCGTTGGTGGAGAGACCCAGTACTTC

cdr3_length: 13
d_call: -
v_call: TRBV21-1
j_call: TRBJ2-7
clone_size: -
cdr3_aa: CASSKKDRYEQYF
cdr3_nt: TGTGCCAGCAGCAAAAAAGACAGGTACGAGCAGTACTTC

cdr3_length: 14
d_call: TRBD1
v_call: TRBV6-1
j_call: TRBJ2-3
clone_size: -
cdr3_aa: CASSLDRGKDTQYF
cdr3_nt: TGTGCCAGCAGCCTTGACAGGGGAAAAGATACGCAGTATTTT

cdr3_length: 15
d_call: TRBD1
v_call: TRBV28
j_call: TRBJ2-5
clone_size: -
cdr3_aa: CASTYGTGYLETQYF
cdr3_nt: TGTGCCAGCACCTACGGGACAGGGTATCTAGAGACCCAGTACTTC

cdr3_length: 15
d_call: TRBD1
v_call: TRBV9
j_call: TRBJ2-2
clone_size: -
cdr3_aa: CASSIFGQGNGELFF
cdr3_nt: TGTGCCAGCAGCATTTTCGGACAGGGGAACGGGGAGCTGTTTTTT

cdr3_length: 16
d_call: TRBD2
v_call: TRBV6-6
j_call: TRBJ2-3
clone_size: once
cdr3_aa: CASSYSGGRNTDTQYF
cdr3_nt: TGTGCCAGCAGTTACTCTGGCGGGAGGAACACAGATACGCAGTATTTT

cdr3_length: 15
d_call: TRBD1
v_call: TRBV18
j_call: TRBJ1-1
clone_size: once
cdr3_aa: CASSLSTGPYTEAFF
cdr3_nt: TGTGCCAGCTCACTCTCGACAGGGCCCTACACTGAAGCTTTCTTT

cdr3_length: 13
d_call: -
v_call: TRBV11-3
j_call: TRBJ2-7
clone_size: -
cdr3_aa: CASSLRDSYEQYF
cdr3_nt: TGTGCCAGCAGCTTGAGGGATTCCTACGAGCAGTACTTC

cdr3_length: 16
d_call: TRBD1
v_call: TRBV28
j_call: TRBJ2-7
clone_size: -
cdr3_aa: CASSLGLGQGSYEQYF
cdr3_nt: TGTGCCAGCAGTTTGGGGCTAGGACAGGGGTCCTACGAGCAGTACTTC

cdr3_length: 15
d_call: TRBD1
v_call: TRBV18
j_call: TRBJ2-1
clone_size: -
cdr3_aa: CASSPGQGQYNEQFF
cdr3_nt: TGTGCCAGCTCACCGGGACAGGGGCAGTACAATGAGCAGTTCTTC

cdr3_length: 13
d_call: -
v_call: TRBV18
j_call: TRBJ1-5
clone_size: -
cdr3_aa: CASSQGINQPQHF
cdr3_nt: TGTGCCAGCTCACAGGGGATCAATCAGCCCCAGCATTTT

cdr3_length: 15
d_call: -
v_call: TRBV7-6
j_call: TRBJ2-1
clone_size: -
cdr3_aa: CASSFGQSSYNEQFF
cdr3_nt: TGTGCCAGCAGCTTTGGACAGAGCTCCTACAATGAGCAGTTCTTC

cdr3_length: 17
d_call: TRBD1
v_call: TRBV11-2
j_call: TRBJ2-3
clone_size: -
cdr3_aa: CASSLVLGTGGTDTQYF
cdr3_nt: TGTGCCAGCAGCTTAGTCTTAGGGACAGGGGGTACAGATACGCAGTATTTT

cdr3_length: 15
d_call: -
v_call: TRBV6-5
j_call: TRBJ2-5
clone_size: once
cdr3_aa: CASSYFFSRQETQYF
cdr3_nt: TGTGCCAGCAGTTATTTTTTCTCTCGACAAGAGACCCAGTACTTC

cdr3_length: 15
d_call: -
v_call: TRBV6-6
j_call: TRBJ2-7
clone_size: -
cdr3_aa: CASSYSQSPSYEQYF
cdr3_nt: TGTGCCAGCAGTTACTCCCAGAGCCCCTCCTACGAGCAGTACTTC

cdr3_length: 15
d_call: -
v_call: TRBV5-4
j_call: TRBJ1-1
clone_size: -
cdr3_aa: CASSHNRAADTEAFF
cdr3_nt: TGTGCCAGCAGTCATAACAGGGCCGCGGACACTGAAGCTTTCTTT

cdr3_length: 15
d_call: TRBD1
v_call: TRBV7-2
j_call: TRBJ1-2
clone_size: -
cdr3_aa: CASSLVMGQGRGYTF
cdr3_nt: TGTGCCAGCAGCTTAGTGATGGGACAGGGACGTGGCTACACCTTC

cdr3_length: 14
d_call: TRBD1
v_call: TRBV10-1
j_call: TRBJ2-2
clone_size: -
cdr3_aa: CASSGGQGPGELFF
cdr3_nt: TGCGCCAGCAGTGGGGGACAGGGGCCCGGGGAGCTGTTTTTT

cdr3_length: 13
d_call: -
v_call: TRBV27
j_call: TRBJ1-2
clone_size: -
cdr3_aa: CASSLRGSYGYTF
cdr3_nt: TGTGCCAGCAGTTTAAGGGGCAGCTATGGCTACACCTTC